This T cell receptor (beta chain) was identified during a study of T cells in Graves' hyperthyroidism and ophthalmopathy. A remark on this clonotype: A read error is likely, as this CDR3 ends without the conserved phenylalanine or tryptophan.

Amplified TCR beta CDR3 regions derived from RNA transcripts. An initial round of RT-PCR targeting the TCR CDR3 relied on the HTBI primer set. TCRdb passed the multiplex PCR reads through MiXCR, listing each CDR3 protein once. The sample carries about half a million distinct CDR3 sequences, approximately 23% recorded once. The ends were cut back, 5 bases at V and 4 bases at J, with 11 bases in the middle. Germline lookup yields CDR1 MNHEY and CDR2 SVGEGT. The CDR3 is 13 residues long. The receptor was isolated from an older woman with Graves' ophthalmopathy. The gene calls are TRBV6-2 or TRBV6-3 and TRBJ1-1; D not resolved. The material sequenced was blood. The CDR3 nucleotides are TGTGCCAGCAGTCAAAGGTCTGTCACTGAAGCTTTCCTT. It encodes CASSQRSVTEAFL.